A selection of T cell receptor beta chains follows, all from one sample in a study of blood T cell repertoires in COVID-19. Data came from immunoSEQ multiplex PCR; TCRdb stores just in-frame clones and leaves some out. The profile shows over 150,000 clones, around 85% of them singletons. The material sequenced was PBMCs or T cells enriched from blood (not recorded which). The receptors stem from a man in his forties or fifties who had recovered from COVID-19. CDR3s include the opening cysteine and the closing phenylalanine or tryptophan. The D gene is left open where the match is weak. Size is stated for part of the rows, as once, few or many counts, or as a class when the clone is expanded.

D gene	V gene	clone size	J gene	CDR3 protein	CDR3 DNA
TRBD2	TRBV7-9	.	TRBJ2-7	CASSFFTSGSYYEQYF	TGTGCCAGCAGCTTTTTCACTAGCGGGAGCTACTACGAGCAGTACTTC
.	TRBV25-1	once	TRBJ1-6	CASQDSGDWSSYNSPLHF	TGTGCCAGCCAGGACAGCGGGGACTGGAGCTCCTATAATTCACCCCTCCACTTT
.	TRBV3-1/TRBV3-2	.	TRBJ1-1	CASSREYTEAFF	TGTGCCAGCAGCAGGGAGTACACTGAAGCTTTCTTT
.	TRBV3-1/TRBV3-2	.	TRBJ1-2	CASSQPGYGYTF	TGTGCCAGCAGCCAACCAGGGTATGGCTACACCTTC
.	TRBV13	.	TRBJ1-1	CASSFGWTEAFF	TGTGCCAGCAGCTTCGGGTGGACTGAAGCTTTCTTT
.	TRBV12-3/TRBV12-4	.	TRBJ1-4	CASSLAGLEKLFF	TGTGCCAGCAGTTTAGCGGGGCTTGAAAAACTGTTTTTT
.	TRBV5-6	.	TRBJ1-6	CATTKRGAYNSPLHF	TGTGCCACGACCAAACGGGGGGCCTATAATTCACCCCTCCACTTT
TRBD1	TRBV19	.	TRBJ1-2	CASSILAGGGYTF	TGTGCCAGTAGTATTTTGGCAGGGGGTGGCTACACCTTC
.	TRBV30	few	TRBJ1-5	CAWSEGSQQPQHF	TGTGCCTGGAGTGAGGGGTCCCAACAGCCCCAGCATTTT
.	TRBV5-1	.	TRBJ2-1	CASKVADNNEQFF	TGCGCCAGCAAGGTGGCAGACAACAATGAGCAGTTCTTC
.	TRBV11-2	once	TRBJ2-7	CASSLAGTYEQYF	TGTGCCAGCAGCTTAGCCGGGACCTACGAGCAGTACTTC
TRBD1	TRBV5-1	once	TRBJ1-2	CASSLTGGGGYTF	TGCGCCAGCAGCCTGACAGGGGGTGGTGGCTACACCTTC
.	TRBV20-1	.	TRBJ2-1	CSVGSWSEQFF	TGCAGTGTAGGGAGTTGGAGTGAGCAGTTCTTC